This TCR beta chain was obtained from a study of human T cells and chemical hapten exposure. Overall study: Sensitization was performed using 2% DPC on a roughly 2 cm by roughly 2 cm upper inner arm skin site. Study results and limitations: Patch test scores rose with PT1 expanded TCR counts, a positive correlation.

TCRdb reprocessed the RACE reads via MiXCR and lists one record per CDR3 protein. The repertoire holds over 80,000 distinct CDR3 sequences, about 11% seen once, with 0.85% to 1.2% in the top ten. This CDR3 is 15 amino acids long. With 0 bases removed from V and 5 bases from J, the gap between germline ends came to 13 bases. Per germline, CDR1 MGHDK and CDR2 SYGVNS. Time point given: patch test 3, about 24 weeks after DPC sensitization. Stated treatment: therapeutic diphenylcyclopropenone sensitization with weekly scalp DPC. Blood collection took place prior to placing each patch test. Alopecia patients deemed DPC-suitable, aged 18 to 70, excluding pregnancy. There are a few counts of this clonotype. Antigen: not known.

The clonotype originates from a woman younger than 45 with alopecia areata. Some clones in this sample may be carry-over from other donors' samples. Sequences were derived from whole blood, sampled in connection with sensitization to the hapten diphenylcyclopropenone (DPC). This chain connects TRBV25-1 to TRBJ2-5; unclear D gene. CDR3 in DNA: TGTGCCAGCAGTGAATATCTGGCAGGTCAGGAGACCCAGTACTTC. This codes for CASSEYLAGQETQYF.